This entry lists 19 T cell receptor beta chains sequenced from one sample in a study of cytomegalovirus exposure and HLA in healthy donors. Use of 60 Vbeta and 13 Jbeta primers characterized the PCR. Sequencing used immunoSEQ multiplex PCR; TCRdb keeps in-frame clones, though not all of them. The table shows about 140,000 clones, with roughly 79% occurring only once. Specimen: PBMCs. These receptor sequences come from a man younger than 35 in good health and CMV-seronegative.

The J gene is TRBJ2-7, the V gene TRBV30; maybe TRBD1 (6 bases). The V and J ends lost 4 bases and 0 bases respectively, with 13 bases between them. The CDR3 runs to 14 residues. The germline V gene has CDR1 GTSNPN and CDR2 SVGIG (reference sequence). The CDR3 reads CAWTKGQASYEQYF. CDR3 coding DNA: TGTGCCTGGACGAAGGGACAAGCCTCCTACGAGCAGTACTTC.

CDR3 coding DNA: TGTGCCAGCAGCCAAGTCCCCCCGAAGATAACGGGGGCCTACAATGAGCAGTTCTTC. Protein sequence: CASSQVPPKITGAYNEQFF. The chain has TRBV4-2 and TRBJ2-1; possible D gene TRBD2, 6 bases. The CDR3 sequence is 19 residues long. Germline V lookup: CDR1 LGHNA, CDR2 YNFKEQ. Trimming stripped 1 base from V and 2 bases from J, with 21 bases between.

The chain has TRBV28 and TRBJ1-5; D is possibly TRBD1 (5 bases). Germline CDR1 MDHEN, CDR2 SYDVKM. The CDR3 runs 16 residues. V was pared by 6 bases and J by 0 bases, with 15 bases between. This chain's CDR3 is CASSLDSYNSNQPQHF. CDR3 in DNA: TGTGCCAGCAGCCTAGACAGTTATAATAGCAATCAGCCCCAGCATTTT. The full variable domain, in which reference TRBV28 and TRBJ1-5 provide the parts outside the CDR3, is DVKVTQSSRYLVKRTGEKVFLECVQDMDHENMFWYRQDPGLGLRLIYFSYDVKMKEKGDIPEGYSVSREKKERFSLILESASTNQTSMYLCASSLDSYNSNQPQHFGDGTRLSIL.

This clone showed up just once. This rearrangement joins TRBV9 to TRBJ2-2; D is unclear. Germline loops: CDR1 SGDLS, CDR2 YYNGEE. There are 15 residues in the CDR3. Trimming removed 2 bases from V and 0 bases from J, with 8 bases in between. The CDR3 region is CASSVAGSNTGELFF. The CDR3 region has the DNA TGTGCCAGCAGCGTCGCCGGGTCGAACACCGGGGAGCTGTTTTTT.

This clone has only a few counts. The chain uses TRBV5-4 and TRBJ2-2, with 12 bases lining up with TRBD2. Germline V gives CDR1 SGHNT, CDR2 YYREEE (reference sequence). The CDR3 runs 17 residues. With V trimmed by 4 bases and J by 5 bases, 9 bases remained unmatched. The CDR3 sequence: CASSQALAGGGTGELFF. CDR3 bases: TGTGCCAGCAGCCAAGCTCTAGCGGGGGGGGGAACCGGGGAGCTGTTTTTT. Full variable domain (remainder filled in from reference TRBV5-4 and TRBJ2-2): ETGVTQSPTHLIKTRGQQVTLRCSSQSGHNTVSWYQQALGQGPQFIFQYYREEENGRGNFPPRFSGLQFPNYSSELNVNALELDDSALYLCASSQALAGGGTGELFFGEGSRLTVL.

This sequence joins TRBV27 and TRBJ1-2, with D possibly matching TRBD1 (5 bases). V was cut by 5 bases and J by 8 bases, with 24 bases left in between. CDR1 is MNHEY, CDR2 SMNVEV, per germline (reference sequence). The CDR3 sequence is 16 residues long. DNA of the CDR3: TGTGCCAGCAGTCTATACCCGGGAGCCTTCCGGGGCGGCTACACCTTC. Amino acid sequence: CASSLYPGAFRGGYTF.

The V and J genes are TRBV30 and TRBJ2-3, with 11 bases aligning to TRBD1. J lost 9 bases, V lost 4 bases, and 6 bases had no gene match. The germline V gene encodes CDR1 GTSNPN and CDR2 SVGIG (reference sequence). This CDR3 region has 13 residues. The CDR3 sequence is CAWMVGTGGTQYF. CDR3 bases: TGTGCCTGGATGGTCGGGACAGGGGGAACGCAGTATTTT.

The V call is TRBV27, the J call TRBJ2-3; TRBD2 aligns across 8 bases. This CDR3 has 17 amino acids. The germline V gene encodes CDR1 MNHEY and CDR2 SMNVEV (reference sequence). J gave up 2 bases and V 5 bases, and 12 bases lay outside the gene matches. For the CDR3, the DNA is TGTGCCAGCAGTCCCTTAGGGGCGGGGGGTCTCACAGATACGCAGTATTTT. This translates into CASSPLGAGGLTDTQYF.

The chain carries TRBV5-6 and TRBJ1-5; 7 nucleotides match TRBD1. V trimming: 3 bases; J trimming: 6 bases; junction bases outside the gene matches: 0. CDR1 is SGHDT and CDR2 is YYEEEE in the germline V gene. The CDR3 consists of 12 residues. The CDR3 reads CASSSGGQPQHF. The CDR3 DNA is TGTGCCAGCAGCTCAGGGGGTCAGCCCCAGCATTTT.

This clone has only a few counts. The chain has TRBV5-4 and TRBJ2-6; no firm D call. This CDR3 is built from 12 residues. Trimming removed 2 bases at V and 7 bases at J, with 4 bases between. Germline CDR1 reads SGHNT; CDR2 reads YYREEE (reference sequence). DNA for the CDR3: TGTGCCAGCAGCTTTAGCGCCAACGTCCTGACTTTC. Translating gives CASSFSANVLTF.

This chain uses TRBV5-1 with TRBJ1-1; 7 positions agree with TRBD1. Germline CDR1 is SGHRS and CDR2 is YFSETQ. The CDR3 totals 15 residues. V lost 4 bases to trimming and J lost 7 bases; unmatched junction nucleotides: 13. The CDR3 loop is CASSVLSGQLIEAFF. For the CDR3, the DNA is TGCGCCAGCAGCGTACTATCGGGACAGCTGATTGAAGCTTTCTTT.

This chain uses TRBV4-2 with TRBJ2-1; D is perhaps TRBD2 (7 bases). Germline V gene data show CDR1 as LGHNA and CDR2 as YNFKEQ. V was shortened by 1 base and J by 5 bases, with 15 bases between the two germline ends. This CDR3 is built from 16 residues. The CDR3 region is CASSQGPGGLDNEQFF. The CDR3 region has the DNA TGTGCCAGCAGCCAAGGTCCGGGGGGCCTCGACAATGAGCAGTTCTTC.

The J gene is TRBJ2-7, the V gene TRBV5-5; D is perhaps TRBD2 (5 bases). Per the germline V gene, CDR1 is SGHKS and CDR2 is YYEKEE (reference sequence). CDR3 length: 13 amino acids. V was clipped by 0 bases and J by 6 bases, with 10 bases between them. The CDR3 region has the DNA TGTGCCAGCAGCTTGGCGGACTCGATCGAGCAGTACTTC. Protein: CASSLADSIEQYF.

The J gene is TRBJ2-7, the V gene TRBV11-2, with TRBD2 matching 7 bases. The CDR3 is made up of 15 amino acids. J lost 0 bases, V lost 5 bases, and 7 bases had no gene match. Germline V gene lookup returns CDR1 SGHAT and CDR2 FQNNGV. The CDR3 loop reads CASSPGGSLSYEQYF. DNA of the CDR3: TGTGCCAGCAGCCCCGGGGGGAGCCTCTCCTACGAGCAGTACTTC.

This sequence joins TRBV11-2 and TRBJ1-5, with D possibly being TRBD1 (6 bases). Trimming removed 6 bases at V and 0 bases at J, with 12 bases between. CDR1 and CDR2 from the germline V gene are SGHAT and FQNNGV. The CDR3 covers 15 residues. The DNA of the CDR3 is TGTGCCAGCAGTCACGACAGGAATAGCAATCAGCCCCAGCATTTT. Its protein is CASSHDRNSNQPQHF.

The V gene is TRBV18, the J gene TRBJ1-2; the D is unclear. CDR1 is KGHSH, CDR2 LQKENI, per germline. This CDR3 spans 13 amino acids. V lost 3 bases to trimming and J lost 9 bases, with 14 bases between them. The CDR3 sequence is CASSPRVDRSYTF. The CDR3 bases are TGTGCCAGCTCACCCCGGGTGGATAGGAGCTACACCTTC.

This clone was seen a few times. This chain uses TRBV12-5 with TRBJ1-2; weak D call: TRBD1 (6 bases). CDR1 and CDR2 from the germline V gene are LGHNT and FRNRAP. The CDR3 is 14 residues long. The germline V and J ends were trimmed by 6 bases and 8 bases, with 19 bases remaining between them. The CDR3 coding sequence is TGTGCTAGTGGGCCACAGGGCCCCTCTCGGGGCTACACCTTC. Translation gives CASGPQGPSRGYTF.

The J gene is TRBJ2-6, the V gene TRBV25-1; possibly TRBD1 for D (5 bases). This CDR3 is built from 18 residues. Germline CDR1 is MGHDK and CDR2 is SYGVNS. V was clipped by 6 bases and J by 0 bases, with 18 bases between them. CDR3 nucleotide sequence: TGTGCCAGCAGCCCTCCAGGGCTCCCGAGCTCTGGGGCCAACGTCCTGACTTTC. Amino acids: CASSPPGLPSSGANVLTF. Full variable domain (outside the CDR3, taken from reference TRBV25-1 and TRBJ2-6): EADIYQTPRYLVIGTGKKITLECSQTMGHDKMYWYQQDPGMELHLIHYSYGVNSTEKGDLSSESTVSRIRTEHFPLTLESARPSHTSQYLCASSPPGLPSSGANVLTFGAGSRLTVL.

The chain has TRBV4-1 and TRBJ1-2, with D hard to call. Trimming shortened V by 0 bases and J by 4 bases, and 6 bases separated the two germline ends. Germline-derived CDR1 and CDR2 are MGHRA and YSYEKL. The length of the CDR3 is 13 residues. The CDR3 spells CASSQDMFYGYTF. The DNA of the CDR3 is TGCGCCAGCAGCCAAGATATGTTCTATGGCTACACCTTC.